The 32 T cell receptor beta chains given below trace back to one sample, sequenced in a study of regulatory T cells in long-lasting Graves disease. Documented time point: newly diagnosed GD, antithyroid drugs for less than 3 months. PBMCs were the source of the RNA used for TCR sequencing. The authors built TCR beta libraries using iRepertoire HTBI primers and Arm-PCR of CDR3 regions. A single record per CDR3 protein comes from TCRdb applying MiXCR to the multiplex PCR reads. The profile covers roughly 500,000 distinct CDR3 sequences, with more than 10% appearing a single time and approximately 9.6% taken by the ten largest. The sample was also reused in another study, on T cells in Graves' hyperthyroidism and ophthalmopathy.

Material: peripheral blood mononuclear cells (PBMCs), obtained at new diagnosis, from a patient treated with antithyroid drugs. The receptors were sampled from a woman aged 30 to 39 with Graves disease.

Notes on this clonotype: One base away lies a much larger clone, so this may be a sequencing read error. The V call is TRBV30, the J call TRBJ2-7; tentatively, D is TRBD2 (6 bases). Trimming took 5 bases from V and 3 from J, leaving 11 bases between them. Germline V lookup: CDR1 GTSNPN, CDR2 SVGIG (reference sequence). The CDR3 totals 12 residues. DNA of the CDR3: TGTGCCTGGGGTTCGGGAGACTACGAGCAGTACTTC. As protein: CAWGSGDYEQYF.

The chain links TRBV2 to TRBJ2-1; 11 bases map to TRBD2. Germline V gene sequence: CDR1 SNHLY, CDR2 FYNNEI. The CDR3 runs 16 residues. V lost 5 bases, J lost 8 bases, and 11 bases stayed unmatched. The CDR3 DNA follows: TGTGCCAGCAGTCCCGGACTAGCGGGCCCGATCCATGAGCAGTTCTTC. Its translation: CASSPGLAGPIHEQFF.

This clonotype was seen many times. The chain carries TRBV28 and TRBJ2-2, with TRBD2 identical over 13 bases. CDR1 and CDR2 (germline): MDHEN, SYDVKM. With V trimmed by 4 bases and J by 5 bases, 7 bases remained unmatched. The length of the CDR3 is 17 residues. CDR3 nucleotide sequence: TGTGCCAGCAGTTCATGGACTAGCGGGAGAAATACCGGGGAGCTGTTTTTT. This gives the protein CASSSWTSGRNTGELFF. Drawing the rest from reference TRBV28 and TRBJ2-2, the complete variable domain is DVKVTQSSRYLVKRTGEKVFLECVQDMDHENMFWYRQDPGLGLRLIYFSYDVKMKEKGDIPEGYSVSREKKERFSLILESASTNQTSMYLCASSSWTSGRNTGELFFGEGSRLTVL.

This clonotype was detected ten times or more. The chain recombines TRBV5-1 with TRBJ1-1; D not resolved. This CDR3 is 14 amino acids long. Germline V gives CDR1 SGHRS, CDR2 YFSETQ. Trimming removed 0 bases at V and 1 base at J, with 7 bases between. CDR3 nucleotide sequence: TGCGCCAGCAGCTTGGTTCAGGAGAACACTGAAGCTTTCTTT. Protein sequence: CASSLVQENTEAFF.

Turning to this clonotype: With a much larger clone just one base away, this may be a read error. The chain is built from TRBV6-1 and TRBJ2-1; 7 bases fit TRBD2. V lost 3 bases to trimming and J lost 5 bases; unmatched junction nucleotides: 7. The V gene's germline CDR1 is MNHNS and CDR2 SASEGT. The CDR3 covers 15 residues. CDR3 sequence reads: CASSEYHSGHNEQFF. As DNA, the CDR3 is TGTGCCAGCAGTGAGTACCATAGCGGGCACAATGAGCAGTTCTTC.

This clonotype has ten or more counts. The rearrangement uses TRBV11-3 and TRBJ2-5; 9 nucleotides agree with TRBD2. The CDR3 spans 17 residues. V shed 3 bases and J 5 bases; nucleotides not matched to a gene: 13. In germline, CDR1 is SGHNT, CDR2 YENEEA. The CDR3 protein is CASSFSRSREGLETQYF. Here the CDR3 DNA reads TGTGCCAGCAGCTTTAGCCGTTCGCGGGAGGGCTTGGAGACCCAGTACTTC.

The V and J genes are TRBV20-1 and TRBJ2-1; D uncertain. V was cut by 5 bases and J by 4 bases, with 9 bases left in between. Per germline, CDR1 DFQATT and CDR2 SNEGSKA (reference sequence). This CDR3 region has 12 residues. CDR3 in amino acids: CSASRLYNEQFF. The CDR3 DNA follows: TGCAGTGCTTCTCGTCTTTACAATGAGCAGTTCTTC.

This clonotype showed up just a few times. The V and J genes are TRBV2 and TRBJ2-1; TRBD1 agrees at 7 bases. V lost 6 bases and J lost 5; bases outside the gene matches: 13. Germline V gene lookup returns CDR1 SNHLY and CDR2 FYNNEI. This CDR3 has 16 residues. The CDR3 loop is CASREFFTGADNEQFF. As DNA, the CDR3 is TGTGCCAGCAGGGAGTTTTTCACAGGGGCAGACAATGAGCAGTTCTTC.

This clonotype has a handful of counts. V gene TRBV10-3 combines with J gene TRBJ1-4; the match to TRBD1 covers 10 bases. The CDR3 is 12 residues long. Germline trimming cut 6 bases from V and 16 bases from J; bases unmatched to any gene: 8. The germline gives CDR1 ENHRY, CDR2 SYGVKD. CDR3 sequence (DNA): TGTGCCATCAGCGACAGGGGGCCAATTCAGTTTTTT. Translation gives CAISDRGPIQFF.

This clonotype came up many times. The chain has TRBV4-3 and TRBJ1-1; D call uncertain. The length of the CDR3 is 14 residues. V lost 4 bases to trimming and J lost 4 bases, with 13 bases between them. Germline V CDR1 and CDR2: LGHNA, YSLEER. CDR3 in DNA: TGCGCCAGCAGCCCTAATGAGCTAGTCACTGAAGCTTTCTTT. Protein: CASSPNELVTEAFF.

The chain carries TRBV19 and TRBJ1-5, with 12 bases fitting TRBD1. Losses at the gene ends were 3 bases for V and 3 bases for J; bases not matched to a gene: 12. CDR3 length: 19 residues. The germline CDR1 and CDR2 sequences are LNHDA and SQIVND (reference sequence). CDR3 coding DNA: TGTGCCAGTAGTATTCCCGGGACAGGGGGCGTTCGGACCAATCAGCCCCAGCATTTT. The encoded protein is CASSIPGTGGVRTNQPQHF.

The sample holds many counts of this clonotype. The chain couples TRBV28 to TRBJ2-1; TRBD2 might be the D (6 bases). Germline CDR1 and CDR2: MDHEN and SYDVKM. The CDR3 sequence is 15 residues long. V dropped 2 bases and J dropped 3 bases, with 11 bases sitting between them. CDR3 DNA sequence: TGTGCCAGCAGTTTAAAAGCGGGCTACTACAATGAGCAGTTCTTC. Its protein is CASSLKAGYYNEQFF.

In this sample, this clonotype turned up many times. The rearrangement links TRBV27 to TRBJ1-5; a weak D match, TRBD1 (6 bases). The CDR3 covers 15 residues. The V end was cut by 2 bases, the J end by 10 bases, with 18 bases between. The germline CDR1 and CDR2 sequences are MNHEY and SMNVEV (reference sequence). CDR3 nucleotides: TGTGCCAGCAGTTTAAGGGGGAGGCAACCGCTCCCCCAGCATTTT. Translation: CASSLRGRQPLPQHF.

This clonotype was seen at least ten times. The chain recombines TRBV7-9 with TRBJ2-7; D may be TRBD2 (6 bases). The CDR3 length is 14 residues. Trimming pared 0 bases from V and 3 bases from J, leaving 9 bases between. CDR1 and CDR2 (germline): SEHNR, FQNEAQ (reference sequence). CDR3: CASSLAGGDYEQYF. The CDR3 DNA follows: TGTGCCAGCAGCTTAGCCGGCGGGGACTACGAGCAGTACTTC.

The table lists this clonotype with many counts. The rearrangement uses TRBV2 and TRBJ2-1; 7 bases map to TRBD1. J was trimmed by 4 bases and V by 5 bases; bases with no gene match: 5. The CDR3 totals 14 residues. Germline V gives CDR1 SNHLY, CDR2 FYNNEI. CDR3 nucleotides: TGTGCCAGCAGTCCGGGACAGTTGTACAATGAGCAGTTCTTC. Its protein product is CASSPGQLYNEQFF.

In this sample, this clonotype turned up many times. This chain links TRBV7-2 with TRBJ1-6, with no clear D. The CDR3 consists of 16 residues. Germline V gene sequence: CDR1 SGHTA, CDR2 FQGNSA. The V end lost 4 bases, the J end lost 7 bases, and 17 bases lay between the germline ends. The CDR3 DNA reads TGTGCCAGCAGCTCGGACGGGCCCCTGAGGAATTCACCCCTCCACTTT. This translates into CASSSDGPLRNSPLHF.

In the case of this clonotype: This may be a read error, as it is one base from a much larger clone. V is TRBV6-5 and J is TRBJ2-5; D possibly corresponds to TRBD2 (5 bases). The CDR3 runs to 14 residues. Germline-derived CDR1 and CDR2 are MNHEY and SVGAGI. CDR3 bases: TGTGCCAGCGGTTATGCGGGCGAGAAAGAGACCCAGTACTTC. It encodes CASGYAGEKETQYF.

This clonotype was recorded at least ten times. The J gene is TRBJ2-7, the V gene TRBV20-1; 13 nucleotides match TRBD2. The CDR3 has 14 amino acids. V shed 6 bases, J shed 4 bases, and the junction held 6 bases outside the gene matches. Germline V CDR1 and CDR2: DFQATT, SNEGSKA (reference sequence). DNA for the CDR3: TGCAGTGCACGGACTAGCGGGAGAGGATACGAGCAGTACTTC. Its protein is CSARTSGRGYEQYF.

This clonotype was seen a handful of times. The chain uses TRBV28 and TRBJ1-3, with D possibly TRBD1 on 5 matching bases. The V end was cut by 6 bases, the J end by 8 bases, with 32 bases between. Germline V gene sequence: CDR1 MDHEN, CDR2 SYDVKM. The CDR3 runs 19 residues. The CDR3 reads CASSPIGGRSSSLYDTIYF. The CDR3 coding sequence is TGTGCCAGCAGCCCCATCGGGGGACGATCCTCTTCTCTTTATGACACCATATATTTT.

The chain is built from TRBV24-1 and TRBJ1-1; tentatively, D is TRBD1 (6 bases). V lost 0 bases and J 2 bases, leaving 18 bases between the germline ends. This CDR3 is built from 18 residues. Germline V gene sequence: CDR1 KGHDR, CDR2 SFDVKD. The CDR3 DNA reads TGTGCCACCAGTGATTTGCAGAGGGTGGGGGCAGGAAACACTGAAGCTTTCTTT. Its translation: CATSDLQRVGAGNTEAFF.

In its sample, this clonotype was seen many times. V usage is TRBV20-1 and J usage is TRBJ2-7; 8 nucleotides agree with TRBD2. CDR3 length: 15 amino acids. Germline CDR1 reads DFQATT; CDR2 reads SNEGSKA (reference sequence). The V segment lost 2 bases and the J segment 3 bases; nucleotides outside the gene matches: 9. The CDR3 loop reads CSARPSGGLGYEQYF. As DNA, the CDR3 is TGCAGTGCTAGACCCTCGGGGGGGCTGGGCTACGAGCAGTACTTC.

As for this clonotype: A single base separates this from a much larger clone, so it may be a read error. The chain has TRBV7-8 and TRBJ1-6; D is ambiguous. Germline V CDR1 and CDR2: SGHVS, FQNEAQ. This CDR3 has 14 amino acids. DNA for the CDR3: TGTGCCAGCTGCTTAATGGGCCGCGATTCACCCCTCCACTTT. Translating it yields CASCLMGRDSPLHF.

This clonotype was observed a handful of times. Since a much larger clone is just one base distant, this may be a read error. The chain uses TRBV20-1 and TRBJ1-4; D possibly corresponds to TRBD1 (6 bases). Germline V gives CDR1 DFQATT, CDR2 SNEGSKA (reference sequence). The CDR3 sequence is 14 residues long. The V and J ends lost 1 base and 8 bases respectively, with 14 bases between them. The DNA of the CDR3 is TGCAGTGCTAGAGGGGCGGGGGCATTGGAAAAACTGTTTTTT. It encodes CSARGAGALEKLFF.

This clonotype was recorded at least ten times. The V and J genes are TRBV30 and TRBJ2-7; unclear D gene. CDR1 is GTSNPN, CDR2 SVGIG, per germline (reference sequence). V shed 1 base and J shed 3 bases, with 10 bases lying between them. This CDR3 comprises 13 residues. The CDR3 protein is CAWSGRPDYEQYF. The CDR3 nucleotides are TGTGCCTGGAGTGGGCGACCCGACTACGAGCAGTACTTC.

In this sample, this clonotype turned up a few times. The gene calls are TRBV6-2 or TRBV6-3 and TRBJ2-7; TRBD2 might be the D (5 bases). CDR3 length: 14 amino acids. Germline V CDR1 and CDR2: MNHEY, SVGEGT. Trimming took 0 bases from V and 4 from J, leaving 10 bases between them. CDR3 sequence (DNA): TGTGCCAGCAGTTACTCGGGGAGTCGGTACGAGCAGTACTTC. This codes for CASSYSGSRYEQYF.

This clonotype was recorded at least ten times. This sequence joins TRBV28 and TRBJ2-2; tentatively, D is TRBD1 (5 bases). The germline V gene has CDR1 MDHEN and CDR2 SYDVKM. The CDR3 covers 15 residues. Trimming shortened V by 1 base and J by 5 bases, and 11 bases separated the two germline ends. The CDR3 DNA is TGTGCCAGCAGTTTATCTCCAGGGTGGACCGGGGAGCTGTTTTTT. Translated: CASSLSPGWTGELFF.

This clonotype occurred many times. The V call is TRBV27, the J call TRBJ1-2; D remains ambiguous. The CDR3 spans 13 residues. Per the germline V gene, CDR1 is MNHEY and CDR2 is SMNVEV (reference sequence). Trimming removed 6 bases from V and 4 bases from J, with 12 bases in between. The CDR3 nucleotides are TGTGCCAGCAGCCAACAGCCATCCTATGGCTACACCTTC. The encoded protein is CASSQQPSYGYTF.

This clonotype was observed many times. This chain joins TRBV6-1 and TRBJ2-7; 7 bases fit TRBD1. This CDR3 has 14 residues. V trimming: 2 bases; J trimming: 2 bases; junction bases outside the gene matches: 3. Germline V gene lookup returns CDR1 MNHNS and CDR2 SASEGT. DNA for the CDR3: TGTGCCAGCAGTGAAATTGGGACAGCCTACGAGCAGTACTTC. It is translated as CASSEIGTAYEQYF.

This clonotype was counted many times. This sequence joins TRBV30 and TRBJ2-1, with D possibly TRBD1 on 5 matching bases. The CDR3 has 15 amino acids. V lost 2 bases and J lost 5, with 16 bases in between. CDR1 GTSNPN and CDR2 SVGIG come from the germline V gene (reference sequence). The CDR3 nucleotides read TGTGCCTGGAGTAGAGGAATTGACAGACACAATGAGCAGTTCTTC. It encodes CAWSRGIDRHNEQFF.

This clonotype was detected only a few times. The V gene is TRBV2, the J gene TRBJ1-6, with D possibly TRBD1 on 5 matching bases. The CDR3 contains 13 residues. Trimming stripped 10 bases from V and 8 bases from J, with 15 bases between. Germline V CDR1 and CDR2: SNHLY, FYNNEI. In DNA, the CDR3 is TGTGCCATCGGTCTGACGGGGGATTCACCCCTCCACTTT. Amino acids: CAIGLTGDSPLHF.

This clonotype came up many times. The chain recombines TRBV20-1 with TRBJ2-1; D possibly corresponds to TRBD1 (6 bases). CDR1 DFQATT and CDR2 SNEGSKA come from the germline V gene (reference sequence). V gave up 3 bases and J gave up 0 bases, with 9 bases separating them. The CDR3 spans 14 residues. The CDR3 is CSARDSSSYNEQFF. CDR3 nucleotides: TGCAGTGCTAGGGACAGTAGCTCCTACAATGAGCAGTTCTTC.

This clonotype was observed at least ten times. V gene TRBV27 combines with J gene TRBJ1-2, with D unresolved. This CDR3 comprises 15 residues. Germline V gene lookup returns CDR1 MNHEY and CDR2 SMNVEV (reference sequence). Trimming shortened V by 2 bases and J by 7 bases, and 17 bases separated the two germline ends. The chain's CDR3 is CASSLKSARTGGYTF. Here the CDR3 DNA reads TGTGCCAGCAGTTTAAAAAGTGCCAGAACTGGTGGCTACACCTTC.